These 9 T cell receptor beta chains originate from one sample sequenced in a study of blood T cell repertoires in COVID-19. Produced via immunoSEQ multiplex PCR; TCRdb's table is partial and in-frame only. The sample yields 400,000 or so clones, roughly 87% seen once. The sample consisted of PBMCs or T cells enriched from blood (not recorded which). The source is a man aged 18-30 years who had recovered from COVID-19.

The chain carries TRBV10-2 and TRBJ1-1, with D possibly TRBD1 on 5 matching bases. The CDR3 is 15 amino acids. V was pared by 5 bases and J by 4 bases, with 17 bases between. Germline lookup yields CDR1 WSHSY and CDR2 SAAADI. CDR3 in DNA: TGCGCCAGCAGTCTACCCGGGACTATGGGCACTGAAGCTTTCTTT. Translated: CASSLPGTMGTEAFF.

This clone appeared a single time. This chain connects TRBV3-1 (or the pseudogene TRBV3-2) to TRBJ1-2; TRBD1 agrees at 11 bases. CDR1 LGHDT and CDR2 YNNKEL come from the germline V gene (reference sequence). The CDR3 contains 15 residues. Trimming at V came to 5 bases and at J to 5 bases, leaving 7 bases not matched to a gene. The CDR3 reads CASSLVGQGVYGYTF. CDR3 in DNA: TGTGCCAGCAGCTTGGTGGGACAGGGGGTTTATGGCTACACCTTC.

In DNA form, the CDR3 reads TGTGCCAGCAGTAGGGGACAAACCACCTACGAGCAGTACTTC. Protein: CASSRGQTTYEQYF. This sequence joins TRBV6-5 and TRBJ2-7, with a tentative D call TRBD1 (6 bases). This CDR3 comprises 14 residues. V gave up 5 bases and J gave up 2 bases, with 13 bases separating them. The V gene's germline CDR1 is MNHEY and CDR2 SVGAGI.

The rearrangement uses TRBV28 and TRBJ1-6, with TRBD1 as a possible D gene (5 bases). The CDR3 totals 17 residues. V was shortened by 1 base and J by 11 bases, with 21 bases between the two germline ends. Per the germline V gene, CDR1 is MDHEN and CDR2 is SYDVKM. In nucleotides, the CDR3 is TGTGCCAGCAGTTTATCGACGATGGGGCAGCCAGTTACACCCCTCCACTTT. Its protein product is CASSLSTMGQPVTPLHF.

The rearrangement joins TRBV3-1 (or the pseudogene TRBV3-2) to TRBJ1-2; weak D call: TRBD1 (5 bases). The V end lost 2 bases, the J end lost 1 base, and 14 bases lay between the germline ends. There are 16 residues in the CDR3. The V gene's germline CDR1 is LGHDT and CDR2 YNNKEL (reference sequence). The CDR3 DNA sequence: TGTGCCAGCAGCCAAAGACAGCCGACACTTAACTATGGCTACACCTTC. Translation: CASSQRQPTLNYGYTF.

This clone was observed a handful of times. The chain combines TRBV6-5 with TRBJ2-3; tentatively, D is TRBD2 (7 bases). The V end lost 7 bases, the J end lost 6 bases, and 17 bases lay between the germline ends. The germline CDR1 and CDR2 sequences are MNHEY and SVGAGI. The CDR3 loop spans 14 amino acids. DNA for the CDR3: TGTGCCAGCACACTCTCACGGGGGGCGGATACGCAGTATTTT. It encodes CASTLSRGADTQYF.

The chain is built from TRBV2 and TRBJ1-1; the D gene is possibly TRBD1 (5 bases). CDR1 and CDR2 (germline): SNHLY, FYNNEI. This CDR3 comprises 15 residues. Trimming left V 5 bases short and J 1 base short, with 14 bases between. CDR3 bases: TGTGCCAGCAGTATGCGGGGGGAAGCGAACACTGAAGCTTTCTTT. Encoded protein: CASSMRGEANTEAFF.

The chain carries TRBV19 and TRBJ1-6; 7 nucleotides agree with TRBD1. The CDR3 has 15 amino acids. Germline trimming cut 4 bases from V and 10 bases from J; bases unmatched to any gene: 10. Germline CDR1 reads LNHDA; CDR2 reads SQIVND (reference sequence). This CDR3 reads CASSSEDRVRSPLHF. In DNA, the CDR3 is TGTGCCAGTAGTAGCGAAGACAGGGTACGGTCACCCCTCCACTTT.

J is TRBJ1-1 and V is TRBV7-8; D unclear. Trimming removed 8 bases from V and 7 bases from J, with 17 bases in between. Germline CDR1 reads SGHVS; CDR2 reads FQNEAQ. The CDR3 length is 13 residues. DNA of the CDR3: TGTGCCAGCCAAATGGGCCCGACGTTTGAAGCTTTCTTT. It specifies CASQMGPTFEAFF.